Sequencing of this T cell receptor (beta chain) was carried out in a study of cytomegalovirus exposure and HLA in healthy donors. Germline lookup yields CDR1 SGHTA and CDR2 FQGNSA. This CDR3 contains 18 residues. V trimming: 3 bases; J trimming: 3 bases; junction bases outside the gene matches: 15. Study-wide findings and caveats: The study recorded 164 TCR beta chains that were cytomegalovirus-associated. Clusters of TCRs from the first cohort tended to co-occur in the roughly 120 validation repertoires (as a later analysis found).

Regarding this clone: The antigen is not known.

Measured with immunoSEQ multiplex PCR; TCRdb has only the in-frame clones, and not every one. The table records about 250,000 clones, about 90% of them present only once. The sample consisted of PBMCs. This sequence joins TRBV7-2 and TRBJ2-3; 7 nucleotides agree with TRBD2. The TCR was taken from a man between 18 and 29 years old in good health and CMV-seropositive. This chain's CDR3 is CASSFLFPTAGRTDTQYF. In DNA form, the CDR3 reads TGTGCCAGCAGCTTCCTCTTTCCCACAGCGGGGAGAACAGATACGCAGTATTTT.